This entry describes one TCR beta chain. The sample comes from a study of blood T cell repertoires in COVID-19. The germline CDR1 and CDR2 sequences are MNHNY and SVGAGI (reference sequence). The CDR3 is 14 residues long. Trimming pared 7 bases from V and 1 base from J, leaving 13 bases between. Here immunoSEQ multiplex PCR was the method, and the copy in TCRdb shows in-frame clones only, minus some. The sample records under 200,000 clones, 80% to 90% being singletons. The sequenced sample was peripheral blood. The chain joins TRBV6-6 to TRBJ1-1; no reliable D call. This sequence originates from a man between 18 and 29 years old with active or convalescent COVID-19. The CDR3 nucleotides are TGTGCCAGCATCTTACAGTCAAGGAACACTGAAGCTTTCTTT. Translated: CASILQSRNTEAFF.